The TCR beta chain described here comes from a study of blood T cells in healthy people across ages. The CDR3 extends over 16 amino acids. Unmatched junction bases numbered 3, after V lost 4 bases and J lost 5 bases. The germline V gene has CDR1 SGHAT and CDR2 FQNNGV. Next came a second PCR, run for about 6 to 11 cycles, which used a sample-barcoded 5' primer along with a J-beta primer mix. A single record per CDR3 protein comes from TCRdb applying MiXCR to the 5' RACE reads. The top ten clones hold about a fifth of a sample with almost 1 million distinct CDR3 sequences, just over 50% of them seen once.

The source material was blood. The gene calls are TRBV11-2 and TRBJ2-3; 16 bases line up with TRBD2. The clonotype comes from a woman aged 55-70 years in good health. As DNA, the CDR3 is TGTGCCAGCAGCTACGGGACTAGCGGGAGGGGAGATACGCAGTATTTT. This translates into CASSYGTSGRGDTQYF.